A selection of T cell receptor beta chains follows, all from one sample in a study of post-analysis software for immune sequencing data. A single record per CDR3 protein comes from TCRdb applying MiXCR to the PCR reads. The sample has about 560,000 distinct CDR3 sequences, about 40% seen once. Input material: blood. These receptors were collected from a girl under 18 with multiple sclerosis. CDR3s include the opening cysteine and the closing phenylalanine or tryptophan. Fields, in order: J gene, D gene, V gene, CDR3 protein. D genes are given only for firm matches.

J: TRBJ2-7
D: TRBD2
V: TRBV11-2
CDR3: CASSLLAAPTYEQYF

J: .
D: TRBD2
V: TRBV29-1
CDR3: CSVEKRLAGSYEQYF

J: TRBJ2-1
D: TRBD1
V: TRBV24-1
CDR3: CAASDFRGQYNEQFF

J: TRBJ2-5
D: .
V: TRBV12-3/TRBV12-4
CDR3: CASSLWNQETQYF

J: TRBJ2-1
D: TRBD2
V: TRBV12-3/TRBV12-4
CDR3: CASSLQRGPYNEQFF

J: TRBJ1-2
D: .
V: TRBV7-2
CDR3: CASSLARTHNYGYTF

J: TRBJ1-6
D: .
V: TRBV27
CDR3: CASSLQDPVKSPLHF

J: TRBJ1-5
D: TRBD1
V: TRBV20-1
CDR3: CSASRTGGRWKSNQPQHF

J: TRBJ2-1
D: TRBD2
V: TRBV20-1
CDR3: CSAIVKRESYNEQFF

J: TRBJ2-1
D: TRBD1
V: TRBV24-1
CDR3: CATSDLGQGTYNEQFF

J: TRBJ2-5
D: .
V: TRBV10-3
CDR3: CAISESLPGEETQYF

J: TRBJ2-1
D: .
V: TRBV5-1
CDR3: CASSLSGVNNEQFF

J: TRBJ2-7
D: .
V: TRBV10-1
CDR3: CASSASGSVDEQYF

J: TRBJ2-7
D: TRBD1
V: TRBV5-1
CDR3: CASSYYRDRSSYEQYF

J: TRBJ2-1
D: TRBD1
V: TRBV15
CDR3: CATSRAQGQGARNEQFF

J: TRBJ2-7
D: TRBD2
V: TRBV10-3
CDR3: CAISPLAGGPSYEQYF

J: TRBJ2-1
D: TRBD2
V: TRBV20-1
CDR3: CSARESTSGVGGEQFF

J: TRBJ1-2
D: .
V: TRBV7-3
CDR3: CASSFSGTDGYTF

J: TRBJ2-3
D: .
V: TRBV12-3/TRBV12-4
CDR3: CASRPISDTQYF

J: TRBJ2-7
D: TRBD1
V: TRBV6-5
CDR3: CASSSIWTGSYEQNF

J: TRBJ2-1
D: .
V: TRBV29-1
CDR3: CSVQGSYNEQFF

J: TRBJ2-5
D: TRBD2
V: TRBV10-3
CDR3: CAISDGGRDQETQYF

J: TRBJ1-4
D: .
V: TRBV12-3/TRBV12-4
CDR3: CASKWTGDNEKLFF

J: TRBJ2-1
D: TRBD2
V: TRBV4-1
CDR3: CASSQVLAGGDEQFF

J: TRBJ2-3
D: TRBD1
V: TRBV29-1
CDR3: CSVLTGGALRDTQYF

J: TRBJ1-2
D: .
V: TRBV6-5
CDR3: CASSYSVQGAPPAPLTNYGYTF

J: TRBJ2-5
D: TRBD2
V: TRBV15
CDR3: CATSRAGLAVEETQYF

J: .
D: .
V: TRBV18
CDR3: CASSPALDDEQYF

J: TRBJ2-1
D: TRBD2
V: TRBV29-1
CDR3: CSVEERGAGYNEQFF

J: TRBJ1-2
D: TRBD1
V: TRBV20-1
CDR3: CSAREPGQYGYTF

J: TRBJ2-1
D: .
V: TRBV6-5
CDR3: CASRARVSGSYNEQFF

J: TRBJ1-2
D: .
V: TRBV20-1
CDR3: CSADPRVSSRGYTF

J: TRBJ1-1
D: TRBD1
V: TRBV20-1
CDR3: CSARGQGLGTEAFF

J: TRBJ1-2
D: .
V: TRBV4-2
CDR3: CASSQVDPGTYGYTF

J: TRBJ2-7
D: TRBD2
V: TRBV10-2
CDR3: CASRPGSGSSYEQYF

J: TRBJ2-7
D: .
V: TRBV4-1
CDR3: CASSQDLREQYF

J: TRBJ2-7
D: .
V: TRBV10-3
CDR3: CAISDNSKTYEQYF

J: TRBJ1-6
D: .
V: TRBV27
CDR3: CASRTGFTSPLHF

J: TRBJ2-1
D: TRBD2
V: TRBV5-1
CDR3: CASRETSGRDNEQFF

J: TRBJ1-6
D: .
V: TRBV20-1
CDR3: CSARVGQKGNHSPLHF

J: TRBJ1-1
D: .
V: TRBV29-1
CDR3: CSVCGRVNTEAFF

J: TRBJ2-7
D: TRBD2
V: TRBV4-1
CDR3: CASSQDVSGGVGEQYF

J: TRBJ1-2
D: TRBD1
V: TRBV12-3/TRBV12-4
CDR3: CASSKTGPVRTF

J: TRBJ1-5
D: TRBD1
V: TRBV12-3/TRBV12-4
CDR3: CASSLNRGGNQPQHF

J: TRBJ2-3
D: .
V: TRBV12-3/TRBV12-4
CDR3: CASTWGTDAQYF